This T cell receptor (beta chain) was sequenced in a study of blood T cell repertoires in COVID-19. About the research overall: Sites in the United States, Italy and Spain provided acute and convalescent COVID-19 samples.

Germline loops: CDR1 MGHDK, CDR2 SYGVNS. The V end lost 8 bases, the J end lost 2 bases, and 15 bases lay between the germline ends. The CDR3 consists of 14 residues. The Seattle patients joined while their infection was active and were tracked longitudinally afterward. In the study's own analysis: Researchers report that nucleated cell counts were estimated from reference gene primer amplification. Method: immunoSEQ multiplex PCR; TCRdb's copy keeps in-frame clones and lacks some. Clonal size and the V and J genes are those of that table, whereas D and trimming came from the DNA. The data hold some 300,000 clones, with around 88% observed a single time.

This chain links TRBV25-1 with TRBJ1-1; weak D call: TRBD1 (5 bases). Sequencing used peripheral blood. The origin of this receptor is a woman aged 70-85 years with COVID-19, enrolled during active disease. DNA for the CDR3: TGTGCCAGCCTATCATCAAGGGGAAACACTGAAGCTTTCTTT. Protein: CASLSSRGNTEAFF.